Each of the 26 T cell receptor beta chains below was sequenced from the same sample in a study of cytomegalovirus exposure and HLA in healthy donors. The method was immunoSEQ multiplex PCR; TCRdb's version includes in-frame clones alone and lacks a portion of them. The data show approximately 88,000 clones, 95% to 97% seen once. Sequencing was performed on PBMCs. These receptors originate from a woman between 18 and 29 years old in good health and CMV-seronegative.

The CDR3 DNA reads TGTGCCAGTAGTATGGTTTTGGCGGGGGGACAGAGCTCCTACGAGCAGTACTTC. It translates to CASSMVLAGGQSSYEQYF. The chain links TRBV19 to TRBJ2-7; D perhaps matches TRBD2 (8 bases). The ends were cut back, 3 bases at V and 0 bases at J, with 21 bases in the middle. Germline CDR1 and CDR2: LNHDA and SQIVND (reference sequence). The CDR3 has 18 amino acids. Using reference TRBV19 and TRBJ2-7 for the parts outside the CDR3, the full variable domain is DGGITQSPKYLFRKEGQNVTLSCEQNLNHDAMYWYRQDPGQGLRLIYYSQIVNDFQKGDIAEGYSVSREKKESFPLTVTSAQKNPTAFYLCASSMVLAGGQSSYEQYFGPGTRLTVT.

V usage is TRBV5-1 and J usage is TRBJ1-4, with 7 nucleotides matching TRBD1. This CDR3 region has 15 residues. Germline trimming cut 5 bases from V and 14 bases from J; bases unmatched to any gene: 18. CDR1 and CDR2 from the germline V gene are SGHRS and YFSETQ. CDR3 DNA sequence: TGCGCCAGCAGTTTCACAGGGGAGAACTCTGGAGGGCTGTTTTTT. Translating it yields CASSFTGENSGGLFF.

This rearrangement joins TRBV7-2 to TRBJ2-7; D perhaps matches TRBD2 (6 bases). The length of the CDR3 is 14 residues. Trimming took off 2 bases at V and 6 bases at J, with 14 bases between the two ends. Germline loops: CDR1 SGHTA, CDR2 FQGNSA. The CDR3 loop is CASSLKAREPEQYF. CDR3 DNA sequence: TGTGCCAGCAGCTTAAAGGCCCGGGAGCCCGAGCAGTACTTC.

DNA of the CDR3: TGTGCCAGCAGCCAGGGTTGGAGCTCTGGAAACACCATATATTTT. Its protein product is CASSQGWSSGNTIYF. V is TRBV7-2 and J is TRBJ1-3; tentatively, D is TRBD1 (5 bases). Germline V lookup: CDR1 SGHTA, CDR2 FQGNSA. The CDR3 totals 15 residues. V lost 5 bases to trimming and J lost 0 bases, with 11 bases between them.

The chain combines TRBV28 with TRBJ1-1; a weak D match, TRBD1 (6 bases). Germline loops: CDR1 MDHEN, CDR2 SYDVKM. The CDR3 contains 15 residues. Trimming took off 7 bases at V and 3 bases at J, with 18 bases between the two ends. CDR3 region: CASIPARGGYTEAFF. CDR3 DNA sequence: TGTGCCAGCATACCGGCCAGGGGAGGGTACACTGAAGCTTTCTTT.

The chain combines TRBV21-1 with TRBJ1-1; the table gives TRBD1 as D, unverified against the DNA. TRBV21-1 is flagged as a pseudogene. The CDR3 length is 15 residues. Written as DNA, the CDR3 is TGTGCCAGCAGCAAAGGGGACAGCTTGAACACTGAAGCTTTCTTT. It specifies CASSKGDSLNTEAFF.

This rearrangement joins TRBV7-2 to TRBJ1-2; 8 bases match TRBD1. The germline gives CDR1 SGHTA, CDR2 FQGNSA. With V trimmed by 5 bases and J by 2 bases, 7 bases remained unmatched. This CDR3 spans 15 amino acids. CDR3 sequence (DNA): TGTGCCAGCAGCCCTCGGACAGGGACCAACTATGGCTACACCTTC. Translation: CASSPRTGTNYGYTF.

This chain connects TRBV10-1 to TRBJ1-1; possible D gene TRBD1, 5 bases. Germline V CDR1 and CDR2: WNHNN, SYGVQD (reference sequence). This CDR3 contains 15 residues. Trimming removed 4 bases at V and 6 bases at J, with 18 bases between. CDR3 loop: CASSGPGGDGAEAFF. The CDR3 bases are TGCGCCAGCAGTGGGCCCGGGGGGGATGGCGCTGAAGCTTTCTTT.

This sequence joins TRBV18 and TRBJ1-1; 8 bases align to TRBD1. Per germline, CDR1 KGHSH and CDR2 LQKENI. The J segment lost 5 bases and the V segment lost 3 bases, leaving 8 bases of the junction unmatched. There are 15 residues in the CDR3. The CDR3, as DNA: TGTGCCAGCTCACCCCTCCGGACAGGGACGACTGAAGCTTTCTTT. Translation gives CASSPLRTGTTEAFF.

This clone appeared a single time. The chain uses TRBV6-1 and TRBJ2-5; D perhaps matches TRBD2 (6 bases). V lost 0 bases to trimming and J lost 4 bases, with 9 bases between them. Germline values: CDR1 MNHNS, CDR2 SASEGT. CDR3 size: 14 residues. The CDR3 spells CASSEAGGRETQYF. CDR3 in DNA: TGTGCCAGCAGTGAAGCGGGAGGTAGAGAGACCCAGTACTTC.

The chain uses TRBV19 and TRBJ1-2; tentative D call: TRBD1 (6 bases). The germline V and J ends were trimmed by 1 base and 2 bases, with 23 bases remaining between them. CDR3 length: 19 amino acids. Germline V gene lookup returns CDR1 LNHDA and CDR2 SQIVND (reference sequence). The CDR3 loop is CASSIGGTGTLTTNYGYTF. As DNA, the CDR3 is TGTGCCAGTAGTATAGGGGGGACCGGGACACTGACTACCAACTATGGCTACACCTTC.

The chain is built from TRBV5-1 and TRBJ2-3; 8 bases are shared with TRBD2. Germline values: CDR1 SGHRS, CDR2 YFSETQ. The CDR3 sequence is 16 residues long. The V gene end was trimmed by 4 bases and the J gene end by 4 bases; junction bases not matched to a gene: 11. The CDR3 spells CASSPSGGPAADTQYF. CDR3 coding DNA: TGCGCCAGCAGCCCGTCGGGGGGGCCGGCGGCAGATACGCAGTATTTT.

With respect to this clone: Additional DNA sequences in this sample encode the identical CDR3. This chain uses TRBV5-6 with TRBJ2-7; the D gene is possibly TRBD2 (5 bases). The CDR3 extends over 14 amino acids. V was trimmed by 5 bases and J by 2 bases, leaving 14 bases between them. The germline V gene has CDR1 SGHDT and CDR2 YYEEEE. This chain's CDR3 is CASRGEGRPYEQYF. The CDR3 region has the DNA TGTGCCAGCAGGGGCGAGGGAAGACCCTACGAGCAGTACTTC.

The chain joins TRBV6-5 to TRBJ1-5; D might be TRBD1 (6 bases). The germline V gene has CDR1 MNHEY and CDR2 SVGAGI. The CDR3 contains 15 residues. The V end lost 4 bases, the J end lost 1 base, and 11 bases lay between the germline ends. The CDR3 coding sequence is TGTGCCAGCAGTTCAGACAGGAAGAGCAATCAGCCCCAGCATTTT. Protein: CASSSDRKSNQPQHF.

This clone was seen more than once but under ten times. This chain links TRBV5-7 with TRBJ1-6, with a possible D match to TRBD1 (5 bases). TRBV5-7 belongs to the ORF category, with a function that is uncertain. V gave up 1 base and J gave up 9 bases, with 14 bases separating them. This CDR3 comprises 15 residues. The CDR3 loop reads CASSLSSRAPSPLHF. Here the CDR3 DNA reads TGTGCCAGCAGCTTGTCAAGCAGGGCGCCTTCACCCCTCCACTTT.

The chain is built from TRBV4-1 and TRBJ2-1; 8 bases line up with TRBD2. CDR1 MGHRA and CDR2 YSYEKL come from the germline V gene. The CDR3 is 16 residues long. J was trimmed by 10 bases and V by 4 bases; bases with no gene match: 15. CDR3 sequence (DNA): TGCGCCAGCAGCCTCTCCCTTAGCGGGGCCCTACTCGAGCAGTTCTTC. It translates to CASSLSLSGALLEQFF.

The chain employs TRBV4-2 and TRBJ1-1; D remains ambiguous. Trimming removed 4 bases at V and 4 bases at J, with 19 bases between. Germline CDR1 reads LGHNA; CDR2 reads YNFKEQ. The CDR3 has 16 residues. CDR3 nucleotides: TGTGCCAGCAGCCCCGGCACAGAGTTATCCACCACTGAAGCTTTCTTT. It codes for CASSPGTELSTTEAFF.

The chain has TRBV4-1 and TRBJ2-7, with a possible D match to TRBD1 (5 bases). Trimming took off 0 bases at V and 4 bases at J, with 25 bases between the two ends. There are 19 residues in the CDR3. CDR1 and CDR2 (germline): MGHRA, YSYEKL. This CDR3 is CASSQDPRFRVPGVYEQYF. The CDR3 DNA reads as TGCGCCAGCAGCCAAGATCCACGGTTCAGGGTCCCTGGAGTGTACGAGCAGTACTTC.

The rearrangement uses TRBV11-3 and TRBJ1-5, with D possibly being TRBD1 (5 bases). The germline CDR1 and CDR2 sequences are SGHNT and YENEEA. The germline V and J ends were trimmed by 5 bases and 5 bases, with 25 bases remaining between them. The CDR3 sequence is 18 residues long. The CDR3 DNA reads TGTGCCAGCAGCCGGGGGGGGGAGACCCGGGGCCACTATCAGCCCCAGCATTTT. Its protein product is CASSRGGETRGHYQPQHF.

The J gene is TRBJ1-4, the V gene TRBV5-1, with TRBD1 matching 10 bases. With 5 bases clipped from V and 8 bases from J, the junction kept 12 bases outside the gene matches. The CDR3 has 16 residues. From germline, CDR1 is SGHRS and CDR2 YFSETQ. The CDR3 is CASSKGTGERGEKLFF. The CDR3 DNA sequence: TGCGCCAGCAGTAAGGGGACAGGGGAAAGGGGAGAAAAACTGTTTTTT.

The chain uses TRBV25-1 and TRBJ2-7; D perhaps matches TRBD2 (6 bases). V was clipped by 6 bases and J by 2 bases, with 17 bases between them. Germline CDR1 and CDR2: MGHDK and SYGVNS. The CDR3 totals 15 residues. Written as DNA, the CDR3 is TGTGCCAGCAGATCTCGGGACTCTACCGCCTACGAGCAGTACTTC. Amino acids: CASRSRDSTAYEQYF.

The chain links TRBV19 to TRBJ1-5, with D maybe TRBD1 (6 bases). Germline CDR1 LNHDA, CDR2 SQIVND (reference sequence). CDR3 length equals 15 residues. Between the trimmed V and J ends, which lost 3 bases and 6 bases, there was a span of 15 bases. CDR3 in DNA: TGTGCCAGTAGTATCGGCACAGGGTTGGGTCAGCCCCAGCATTTT. It yields the protein CASSIGTGLGQPQHF.

The V gene is TRBV2, the J gene TRBJ1-5; 7 nucleotides agree with TRBD1. This CDR3 comprises 16 residues. Losses at the gene ends were 2 bases for V and 3 bases for J; bases not matched to a gene: 7. Germline CDR1 is SNHLY and CDR2 is FYNNEI. CDR3 in DNA: TGTGCCAGCAGTGAAAAACGGACAGGCCTCAATCAGCCCCAGCATTTT. Amino acids: CASSEKRTGLNQPQHF.

J is TRBJ2-5 and V is TRBV2, with D possibly matching TRBD2 (6 bases). Germline V gene lookup returns CDR1 SNHLY and CDR2 FYNNEI. The CDR3 extends over 15 amino acids. Trimming took 2 bases from V and 0 from J, leaving 10 bases between them. The CDR3, as DNA: TGTGCCAGCAGTGAAAACCCTAGCGACCAAGAGACCCAGTACTTC. Amino acids: CASSENPSDQETQYF.

This chain links TRBV27 with TRBJ2-7; a weak D match, TRBD2 (6 bases). Trimming left V 2 bases short and J 2 bases short, with 7 bases between. The V gene's germline CDR1 is MNHEY and CDR2 SMNVEV (reference sequence). The CDR3 sequence is 13 residues long. In DNA, the CDR3 is TGTGCCAGCAGTTTAGAGCGGGCCTACGAGCAGTACTTC. Translation: CASSLERAYEQYF.

The gene calls are TRBV11-2 and TRBJ2-3; 7 positions agree with TRBD1. The CDR3 sequence is 15 residues long. The germline gives CDR1 SGHAT, CDR2 FQNNGV. J lost 2 bases, V lost 5 bases, and 7 bases had no gene match. DNA of the CDR3: TGTGCCAGCAGCGAAAGACAGGGCATCACAGATACGCAGTATTTT. Its protein is CASSERQGITDTQYF.